A selection of T cell receptor beta chains follows, all from one sample in a study of blood T cell repertoires in COVID-19. Assay used: immunoSEQ multiplex PCR; TCRdb lists only in-frame clones, some missing. The table has roughly 100,000 clones, about three quarters seen once. What was sequenced was peripheral blood. The receptors stem from a woman between 65 and 79 years old with acute or convalescent COVID-19. Both conserved end residues are part of each CDR3. Each record gives: CDR3 DNA, CDR3 protein, D gene, clone size, V gene, CDR3 length, J gene. A D gene is named only where the DNA matches it firmly. Clone size is not always given. Where it is, it says once, few, many or a class for expanded clones.

TGTGCCTGGAGTGGGCAGGTGAACACTGAAGCTTTCTTT	CAWSGQVNTEAFF	.	.	TRBV30	13	TRBJ1-1
TGTGCCACCACCCAGGGGCTTTCCGGAGCCTATGGCTACACCTTC	CATTQGLSGAYGYTF	.	.	TRBV15	15	TRBJ1-2
TGTGCCAGCTCACCGGGAGGGTACGGCCAGCCCCAGCATTTT	CASSPGGYGQPQHF	.	.	TRBV18	14	TRBJ1-5
TGTGCCAGCAGTGACTCCGTTGTTCAGGGAAAGAGCAATCAGCCCCAGCATTTT	CASSDSVVQGKSNQPQHF	.	.	TRBV2	18	TRBJ1-5
TGTGCCAGCAGAACGAGCGGGGTAGAGACCCAGTACTTC	CASRTSGVETQYF	TRBD2	.	TRBV12-3/TRBV12-4	13	TRBJ2-5
TGTGCCAGCAGCCTAGGACAGGGGTATCAGCCCCAGCATTTT	CASSLGQGYQPQHF	TRBD1	.	TRBV5-8	14	TRBJ1-5
TGTGCCAGCAGTTTCCGGACAGGGGACGGCTACACCTTC	CASSFRTGDGYTF	TRBD1	.	TRBV12-3/TRBV12-4	13	TRBJ1-2
TGTGCCAGCAGCTTATCGAGACAGGGCAGCGGGGAGCTGTTTTTT	CASSLSRQGSGELFF	TRBD1	few	TRBV11-2	15	TRBJ2-2
TGTGCCAGCTCACCATCAAGCGCGGGGGAGCTGTTTTTT	CASSPSSAGELFF	.	.	TRBV18	13	TRBJ2-2
TGTGCCAGCAGTTACCGACTAGCGGGAACCTACGAGCAGTACTTC	CASSYRLAGTYEQYF	TRBD2	once	TRBV27	15	TRBJ2-7
TGCGCCAGCAGCCAAGTGGAGGCGGGGGGGCCAAGAAATGAGCAGTTCTTC	CASSQVEAGGPRNEQFF	TRBD2	few	TRBV4-1	17	TRBJ2-1
TGTGCCAGCAGCTTGAGGGGACTGGCTGAAGCTTTCTTT	CASSLRGLAEAFF	.	.	TRBV5-4	13	TRBJ1-1
TGTGCCAGCAGCTTAGGCGGCATCTTAGGGGATGAGCAGTTCTTC	CASSLGGILGDEQFF	.	.	TRBV7-7	15	TRBJ2-1
TGTGCCAGCAGCTTAGGCGGAGGGGAAGAGACCCAGTACTTC	CASSLGGGEETQYF	.	.	TRBV11-3	14	TRBJ2-5
TGTGCCGGAAGGCGTAGCAGGGGCAACGAGCAGTACTTC	CAGRRSRGNEQYF	.	once	TRBV30	13	TRBJ2-7
TGTGCCAGCAGTTCCCCCAAGGGGAGGTCCTACGAGCAGTACTTC	CASSSPKGRSYEQYF	.	few	TRBV6-6	15	TRBJ2-7
TGTGCCAGCAGCTTAGGTCCGGGGGACTACGAGCAGTACTTC	CASSLGPGDYEQYF	.	.	TRBV7-9	14	TRBJ2-7
TGTGCCTGGAGCGGGGGCAATGAGCAGTTCTTC	CAWSGGNEQFF	.	.	TRBV30	11	TRBJ2-1
TGTGCCAGCAGCCAAGTTGTAGCGGGGAGCCAAGAGACCCAGTACTTC	CASSQVVAGSQETQYF	TRBD2	.	TRBV3-1/TRBV3-2	16	TRBJ2-5
TGTGCCAGCTCAACCGGGACAGGGGGCCGAAGCAATCAGCCCCAGCATTTT	CASSTGTGGRSNQPQHF	TRBD1	.	TRBV18	17	TRBJ1-5
TGTGCCATCAGTGAGTCAAGAGGGGGGCCGGGGGGCAGGAACACTGAAGCTTTCTTT	CAISESRGGPGGRNTEAFF	.	.	TRBV10-3	19	TRBJ1-1
TGCGCCAGCAGTGAGGTTAGCCAAGAGACCCAGTACTTC	CASSEVSQETQYF	.	.	TRBV10-2	13	TRBJ2-5
TGCAGCGTGTCTAGGGGACAAGCCTACGAGCAGTACTTC	CSVSRGQAYEQYF	.	.	TRBV29-1	13	TRBJ2-7
TGTGCCAGCAGCTCAGCCCTGTTAACAGGGGGCGGAAGGGCCGGGGAGCTGTTTTTT	CASSSALLTGGGRAGELFF	TRBD1	.	TRBV7-9	19	TRBJ2-2
TGCGCCAGCAGCCAAGCTTGGGACACCTACGAGCAGTACTTC	CASSQAWDTYEQYF	.	.	TRBV4-1	14	TRBJ2-7
TGTGCCAGCTCACCACCGGGGCAGGGGGGCGAAAAACTGTTTTTT	CASSPPGQGGEKLFF	TRBD1	.	TRBV18	15	TRBJ1-4
TGTGCCAGTCAAGACCGCACGGGTCCGGCTGAAGCTTTCTTT	CASQDRTGPAEAFF	.	.	TRBV19	14	TRBJ1-1
TGTGCCAGCAGCTCCGACAGGGTGATGCGGGGGGGCGTTTTCCCCTACAATGAGCAGTTCTTC	CASSSDRVMRGGVFPYNEQFF	TRBD2	.	TRBV28	21	TRBJ2-1
TGTGCCAGCTCACCAAGTCAGGGGAACACAGATACGCAGTATTTT	CASSPSQGNTDTQYF	.	.	TRBV18	15	TRBJ2-3
TGCAGTGCTAGACAGGGGAAGTACTTC	CSARQGKYF	.	.	TRBV20-1	9	TRBJ1-2
TGTGCCAGCAGTACCCGCACAGGGACGGGGACTGAAGCTTTCTTT	CASSTRTGTGTEAFF	.	.	TRBV7-2	15	TRBJ1-1
TGTGCCAGCCGGGGTGGAGGGGGCGTAAATCAGCCCCAGCATTTT	CASRGGGGVNQPQHF	TRBD1	.	TRBV6-5	15	TRBJ1-5
TGTGCCAGCTCACCTCCAAGTGGAGGAGATAATTCACCCCTCCACTTT	CASSPPSGGDNSPLHF	.	.	TRBV18	16	TRBJ1-6
TGTGCCAGCAGCTTGCAGGGGCCGGGCACTGAAGCTTTCTTT	CASSLQGPGTEAFF	.	.	TRBV5-6	14	TRBJ1-1
TGTGCCAGCAGCCAAGAGCTATATACCTACGAGCAGTACTTC	CASSQELYTYEQYF	.	.	TRBV3-1/TRBV3-2	14	TRBJ2-7
TGTGCCAGCAGCCAAGACCTAGTTGCAGATACGCAGTATTTT	CASSQDLVADTQYF	.	.	TRBV3-1/TRBV3-2	14	TRBJ2-3
TGTGCCAGCAGTGTTGGGACAGGGAATTACGAGCAGTACTTC	CASSVGTGNYEQYF	TRBD1	.	TRBV28	14	TRBJ2-7